In this sample, the clone carrying this T cell receptor (beta chain) turned up a few times. The antigen is unknown. The repertoire was sequenced with immunoSEQ multiplex PCR; TCRdb's copy has only in-frame clones and lacks some. This sample yields 950,000 to 1,300,000 clones, of which 65% to 80% are seen a single time; about 1.5% belongs to the top ten. Naive CD45RA+ and memory CD45RA-negative subsets were split from CD4+ cells. The CDR3 has 16 residues. Trimming cost V 3 bases and J 7 bases; bases outside gene matches: 11. CDR1 and CDR2 from the germline V gene are SEHNR and FQNEAQ (reference sequence). This record belongs to a study of shared clonotypes between healthy human individuals. General study points: Lower generation probabilities were found for non-shared clonotypes than for those shared by all four donors. Rarefaction revealed incomplete sorted-subset sequencing despite large depth.

This chain uses TRBV7-9 with TRBJ2-1, with 8 bases identical to TRBD1. The sample taken for sequencing was memory CD4+ T cells sorted from blood. Sample subset: CD45RA-negative fraction. This sequence was found in a man aged 18-30 years in good health. CDR3 coding DNA: TGTGCCAGCAGCTTCTGGACAGGGAGGCCAAATAATGAGCAGTTCTTC. As protein: CASSFWTGRPNNEQFF.